This T cell receptor beta chain was obtained from a study of T cell repertoires in cytomegalovirus infection. About the study: Recently described HLA-C-restricted plus well-studied HLA-B-restricted CMV epitopes were used. CMV infection plus the matching HLA type was flagged by public TCR beta signatures.

Germline CDR1 MNHNS, CDR2 SASEGT. J was trimmed by 8 bases and V by 1 base; bases with no gene match: 8. This CDR3 spans 16 amino acids. This clonotype occurred a few times. Its specificity is unknown. TCRdb itself ran the reads through MiXCR, one entry per CDR3 protein. The table lists approximately 71,000 distinct CDR3 sequences, 20% of them singletons, with roughly two thirds in the top ten. Whole-study results and caveats: CMV-specific TCR beta clonotypes restricted by HLA-C were the ones dominating the ex vivo response.

The gene calls are TRBV6-1 and TRBJ2-2; 9 nucleotides line up with TRBD1. This sample comprised CD8+ T cells from cultured PBMCs, obtained from culture after CMV antigen stimulation. This sequence originates from a human donor in good health (CMV status not recorded). Some clones in this sample may be carry-over from other donors' samples. The CDR3 sequence: CASSEDNRGPRGELFF. CDR3 nucleotides: TGTGCCAGCAGTGAAGATAACAGGGGGCCGAGGGGGGAGCTGTTTTTT.